This TCR beta chain was recorded in a study of control samples from healthy donors and cancer patients. Some clones are missing from TCRdb's copy, which holds only in-frame ones; the method was immunoSEQ multiplex PCR. The data show around 90,000 clones, roughly 86% seen once. The CDR3 has 14 amino acids. Trimming shortened V by 5 bases and J by 1 base, and 11 bases separated the two germline ends. Germline CDR1 and CDR2: LGHNT and FRNRAP. The clonotype was recovered from a man aged 25 to 40 in good health. The source material was blood. This chain connects TRBV12-5 to TRBJ2-5, with D perhaps TRBD1 (5 bases). The CDR3 is CASGVTEIQETQYF. The CDR3 DNA follows: TGTGCTAGTGGTGTGACAGAGATCCAAGAGACCCAGTACTTC.